This T cell receptor (beta chain) was identified in a study of PD-1 blockade in classical Hodgkin lymphoma. Findings of the study overall: With CD4+ cells, TCR diversity rose significantly by C4D1, but not with CD8+ cells.

Each patient experienced a relapse that followed autologous stem cell transplantation, and brentuximab vedotin exposure varied. This clone was observed a few times. The antigen remains unidentified. The method was immunoSEQ multiplex PCR; TCRdb's version includes in-frame clones alone and lacks a portion of them. The profile shows more than 60,000 clones, around 90% of them singletons. Trimming stripped 8 bases from V and 11 bases from J, with 13 bases between. Germline-derived CDR1 and CDR2 are SNHLY and FYNNEI. The CDR3 is 11 residues long. This receptor was taken from a human donor with classical Hodgkin lymphoma. The starting material was peripheral blood mononuclear cells (PBMCs), obtained at baseline. V gene TRBV2 combines with J gene TRBJ1-5, with D possibly being TRBD1 (5 bases). CDR3 coding DNA: TGTGCCAGCGGGACGTCCCGGGCCCAGCATTTT. Translating gives CASGTSRAQHF.